The 25 T cell receptor beta chains given below trace back to one sample, sequenced in a study of identifying expanded T cells in peripheral blood (dated by TCRdb to the late 2010s). Libraries were constructed by the immunoSEQ multiplex PCR assay. TCRdb holds this immuneACCESS table with in-frame rearrangements only. Some clones are missing; in checked studies, unresolved V genes explain under half, and the rest has no known cause. This sample holds some 91,000 clones; about 87% were observed only once. Of the sample, under 4.5% falls within the top ten clones. Specimen: blood. These TCRs come from a person aged 18-70 years in good health.

This chain connects TRBV28 to TRBJ1-6; D gene ambiguous. Germline CDR1 reads MDHEN; CDR2 reads SYDVKM. The CDR3 has 14 amino acids. Trimming shortened V by 3 bases and J by 9 bases, and 12 bases separated the two germline ends. The CDR3 region has the DNA TGTGCCAGCAGTTTGGACGCCCTGGGTTCACCCCTCCACTTT. This codes for CASSLDALGSPLHF.

The J gene is TRBJ2-3, the V gene TRBV5-4; 11 positions match TRBD2. The CDR3 totals 16 residues. Trimming took 4 bases from V and 6 from J; bases not matched to a gene: 10. Germline V gene sequence: CDR1 SGHNT, CDR2 YYREEE (reference sequence). The CDR3 protein is CASSAERLAGPDTQYF. In nucleotides, the CDR3 is TGTGCCAGCAGCGCGGAGAGACTAGCGGGGCCCGATACGCAGTATTTT.

The V call is TRBV6-6, the J call TRBJ2-7; D perhaps matches TRBD2 (7 bases). CDR1 is MNHNY, CDR2 SVGAGI, per germline (reference sequence). The CDR3 is 15 amino acids. The germline V and J ends were trimmed by 6 bases and 3 bases, with 18 bases remaining between them. The CDR3 region has the DNA TGTGCCAGCAGCCTCACTAGCGAGGGGGTCTACGAGCAGTACTTC. It codes for CASSLTSEGVYEQYF.

The chain couples TRBV27 to TRBJ1-1, with D perhaps TRBD1 (5 bases). V was clipped by 3 bases and J by 4 bases, with 12 bases between them. Germline V gene sequence: CDR1 MNHEY, CDR2 SMNVEV (reference sequence). CDR3 length equals 14 residues. DNA of the CDR3: TGTGCCAGCAGTTTGAGGGGTACTGGCACTGAAGCTTTCTTT. It yields the protein CASSLRGTGTEAFF.

This chain links TRBV7-2 with TRBJ2-3; 8 bases match TRBD2. Germline V lookup: CDR1 SGHTA, CDR2 FQGNSA. The CDR3 runs to 16 residues. Germline trimming cut 6 bases from V and 5 bases from J; bases unmatched to any gene: 13. DNA for the CDR3: TGTGCCAGCAGTCTAGGCGCTAGCGGGTCGCTAGATACGCAGTATTTT. Amino acids: CASSLGASGSLDTQYF.

The chain couples TRBV6-4 to TRBJ2-1; D is unclear. V was cut by 6 bases and J by 2 bases, with 11 bases left in between. In germline, CDR1 is MRHNA, CDR2 SNTAGT. The CDR3 consists of 14 residues. The CDR3 protein is CASRCQKPYNEQFF. The CDR3 bases are TGTGCCAGCAGGTGTCAAAAGCCCTACAATGAGCAGTTCTTC.

The genes are TRBV7-2 and TRBJ1-5; 7 positions agree with TRBD1. Germline V CDR1 and CDR2: SGHTA, FQGNSA. This CDR3 is 15 amino acids long. Trimming took 5 bases from V and 1 from J; bases not matched to a gene: 5. CDR3 in amino acids: CASSRDRMSNQPQHF. CDR3 DNA: TGTGCCAGCAGCCGGGACAGAATGAGCAATCAGCCCCAGCATTTT.

The J gene is TRBJ2-4, the V gene TRBV4-1, with 10 bases matching TRBD2. Germline CDR1 is MGHRA and CDR2 is YSYEKL. V was clipped by 5 bases and J by 5 bases; unmatched bases: 12. This CDR3 contains 17 residues. The CDR3 region has the DNA TGCGCCAGCAGCTACCGCGACCAGCGGGAGGGCCAAAACATTCAGTACTTC. Translated: CASSYRDQREGQNIQYF.

The rearrangement joins TRBV5-4 to TRBJ1-5; D ambiguous. Germline assignment: CDR1 SGHNT and CDR2 YYREEE (reference sequence). Trimming cost V 0 bases and J 8 bases, with 6 bases left between them. CDR3 length: 12 amino acids. The CDR3 loop reads CASSLDGEPQHF. CDR3 DNA sequence: TGTGCCAGCAGCTTGGATGGGGAGCCCCAGCATTTT. Using reference TRBV5-4 and TRBJ1-5 for the parts outside the CDR3, the full variable domain is ETGVTQSPTHLIKTRGQQVTLRCSSQSGHNTVSWYQQALGQGPQFIFQYYREEENGRGNFPPRFSGLQFPNYSSELNVNALELDDSALYLCASSLDGEPQHFGDGTRLSIL.

Judged by abundance, this clone is medium-sized. The chain recombines TRBV6-4 with TRBJ2-3, with D uncertain. CDR3 length: 13 residues. Germline loops: CDR1 MRHNA, CDR2 SNTAGT. With 0 bases removed from V and 2 bases from J, the gap between germline ends came to 3 bases. CDR3 nucleotides: TGTGCCAGCAGTGACTCGGACACAGATACGCAGTATTTT. Protein: CASSDSDTDTQYF.

The chain recombines TRBV5-4 with TRBJ2-2; D may be TRBD2 (5 bases). The V gene's germline CDR1 is SGHNT and CDR2 YYREEE (reference sequence). V lost 5 bases, J lost 4 bases, and 9 bases lay in between. The CDR3 has 13 amino acids. As DNA, the CDR3 is TGTGCCAGCAGTTCGGGGAGCACCGGGGAGCTGTTTTTT. Its protein product is CASSSGSTGELFF.

In DNA, the CDR3 is TGTGCCAGTAGTATTCTAGCGGGACTTTACAATGAGCAGTTCTTC. This translates into CASSILAGLYNEQFF. J is TRBJ2-1 and V is TRBV19, with 9 bases lining up with TRBD2. Germline V gene data show CDR1 as LNHDA and CDR2 as SQIVND (reference sequence). The V segment lost 3 bases and the J segment 4 bases; nucleotides outside the gene matches: 4. The CDR3 loop spans 15 amino acids.

The chain links TRBV9 to TRBJ1-6, with 7 bases identical to TRBD1. Germline V gene lookup returns CDR1 SGDLS and CDR2 YYNGEE. The CDR3 runs to 15 residues. Trimming took 7 bases from V and 10 from J; bases not matched to a gene: 14. CDR3 coding DNA: TGTGCCAGCGGTTCAGGAGGGACAGTAGGGTCACCCCTCCACTTT. It translates to CASGSGGTVGSPLHF.

The rearrangement links TRBV5-4 to TRBJ2-1; D may be TRBD1 or TRBD2 (6 bases each). The CDR3 totals 15 residues. Trimming pared 4 bases from V and 9 bases from J, leaving 20 bases between. Looked up from germline, CDR1 is SGHNT and CDR2 is YYREEE (reference sequence). The CDR3 loop is CASSGRGLAKAEQFF. DNA of the CDR3: TGTGCCAGCAGCGGCAGGGGTCTAGCGAAGGCTGAGCAGTTCTTC. The full variable domain, its missing parts supplied by reference TRBV5-4 and TRBJ2-1, is ETGVTQSPTHLIKTRGQQVTLRCSSQSGHNTVSWYQQALGQGPQFIFQYYREEENGRGNFPPRFSGLQFPNYSSELNVNALELDDSALYLCASSGRGLAKAEQFFGPGTRLTVL.

The genes are TRBV5-4 and TRBJ2-2; the match to TRBD1 covers 11 bases. CDR1 is SGHNT, CDR2 YYREEE, per germline (reference sequence). V shed 5 bases and J 5 bases; nucleotides not matched to a gene: 5. The CDR3 totals 15 residues. In nucleotides, the CDR3 is TGTGCCAGCAGATACGGGACAGGGGGGACCGGGGAGCTGTTTTTT. Protein sequence: CASRYGTGGTGELFF.

This chain connects TRBV29-1 to TRBJ2-3; unclear D gene. The germline V and J ends were trimmed by 1 base and 7 bases, with 18 bases remaining between them. The CDR3 spans 15 residues. Germline V gene sequence: CDR1 SQVTM, CDR2 ANQGSEA. The CDR3 bases are TGCAGCGTTGAAGGGCCTCCTTCTACCGCGTATACGCAGTATTTT. This sequence encodes CSVEGPPSTAYTQYF.

The chain links TRBV25-1 to TRBJ2-3, with a weak D call TRBD1 (5 bases). Trimming left V 1 base short and J 5 bases short, with 16 bases between. CDR1 is MGHDK, CDR2 SYGVNS, per germline. There are 16 residues in the CDR3. As DNA, the CDR3 is TGTGCCAGCAGTGAATTGGGTAGCAGAAGGGGAGATACGCAGTATTTT. Protein product: CASSELGSRRGDTQYF.

The chain has TRBV5-1 and TRBJ2-7; 8 bases are a match to TRBD1. The CDR3 consists of 14 residues. The trim removed 4 bases at V and 12 bases at J, leaving 15 bases unmatched. Germline loops: CDR1 SGHRS, CDR2 YFSETQ. In DNA form, the CDR3 reads TGCGCCAGCAGCGCTGGGACAGGCGAAGCCCCTCCGTACTTC. It translates to CASSAGTGEAPPYF.

The gene calls are TRBV5-1 and TRBJ2-7, with 8 positions matching TRBD1. Trimming removed 7 bases from V and 3 bases from J; junction bases left unmatched: 9. This CDR3 region has 14 residues. CDR1 and CDR2 (germline): SGHRS, YFSETQ. The DNA of the CDR3 is TGCGCCAGCTCCCCAGGGGGCGGGATCTACGAGCAGTACTTC. It translates to CASSPGGGIYEQYF.

The V gene is TRBV6-1, the J gene TRBJ1-1, with D perhaps TRBD1 (5 bases). The germline V gene has CDR1 MNHNS and CDR2 SASEGT. There are 14 residues in the CDR3. The germline V and J ends were trimmed by 5 bases and 3 bases, with 13 bases remaining between them. The CDR3 region has the DNA TGTGCCAGCAGTCCTCCCGACAGATACACTGAAGCTTTCTTT. This translates into CASSPPDRYTEAFF.

J is TRBJ2-7 and V is TRBV28, with 7 bases that match TRBD2. The CDR3 is 14 residues long. Trimming cost V 8 bases and J 5 bases; bases outside gene matches: 12. Germline lookup yields CDR1 MDHEN and CDR2 SYDVKM. In DNA form, the CDR3 reads TGTGCCAGCCTCCCGACTAGCAGCCCCAACGAGCAGTACTTC. Encoded protein: CASLPTSSPNEQYF. Together with reference TRBV28 and TRBJ2-7, the CDR3 gives the full variable domain: DVKVTQSSRYLVKRTGEKVFLECVQDMDHENMFWYRQDPGLGLRLIYFSYDVKMKEKGDIPEGYSVSREKKERFSLILESASTNQTSMYLCASLPTSSPNEQYFGPGTRLTVT.

This clone was observed once. The chain combines TRBV29-1 with TRBJ2-1; 13 nucleotides agree with TRBD2. The CDR3 runs to 14 residues. Germline lookup yields CDR1 SQVTM and CDR2 ANQGSEA. V shed 3 bases and J 9 bases; nucleotides not matched to a gene: 5. CDR3 amino acids: CSVDGLAGVVEQFF. The CDR3 coding sequence is TGCAGCGTTGATGGACTAGCGGGAGTGGTTGAGCAGTTCTTC.

The chain has TRBV7-3 and TRBJ2-4; D call uncertain. Germline CDR1 SGHTA, CDR2 FQGTGA. The CDR3 length is 11 residues. V dropped 2 bases and J dropped 8 bases, with 4 bases sitting between them. Written as DNA, the CDR3 is TGTGCCAGCAGCTTAGGTGACATTCAGTACTTC. This codes for CASSLGDIQYF.

V is TRBV6-5 and J is TRBJ2-1, with 7 positions matching TRBD1. V shed 6 bases and J 2 bases; nucleotides not matched to a gene: 7. CDR3 length: 15 amino acids. Germline V gives CDR1 MNHEY, CDR2 SVGAGI. The CDR3: CASRTGQPPYNEQFF. The CDR3 region has the DNA TGTGCCAGCAGAACGGGACAGCCTCCCTACAATGAGCAGTTCTTC.

The chain employs TRBV15 and TRBJ2-7; 8 bases agree with TRBD1. V shed 5 bases and J 3 bases; nucleotides not matched to a gene: 9. CDR3 length: 15 amino acids. Germline loops: CDR1 LNHNV, CDR2 YYDKDF (reference sequence). The CDR3 nucleotides read TGTGCCACCAGCGGGAGGACAGGGAACTTCTACGAGCAGTACTTC. It codes for CATSGRTGNFYEQYF.